The sequence of this TCR beta chain was determined in a study of T cell responses to AZD1222 COVID-19 vaccine (dated by TCRdb to about 2021). Broadly, across the study: TCR sequencing was performed for about 240 trial participants, of whom roughly 200 were given two doses of AZD1222 and around 25 were given two doses of MenACWY control vaccine. Trial participants were enrolled by age into subgroups of 18-55, 56-69 and 70-plus years, and around 150, 29 and 61 TCR-sequenced participants, respectively, were included in these subgroups.

Comment on this clone: Its antigen remains unidentified. No base-level quality is on record; no much larger clone is a single base apart.

The germline V end is reduced by 2 bases and the J end by 10 bases; junction bases left unmatched: 9. In the germline V gene, CDR1 corresponds to KGHSH and CDR2 to LQKENI. The CDR3 goes from the cysteine to the phenylalanine over 16 residues. The read is trimmed to its CDR3 DNA, 48 bases read in frame from base 1. General findings and caveats noted by the study authors: Conclusions about previously exposed vaccinees are limited, since just six AZD1222 recipients were seropositive for SARS-CoV-2 at baseline. Because no samples from the day 14 peak response were available, repertoires could be characterized only after the peak T cell response. Epitopes outside the regions mutated in the B.1.351 and B.1.1.7 variants were reportedly recognized by nearly half of the unique spike-specific TCRs. The whole spike protein was spanned by vaccine-associated CD4 TCRs, and dominant responses were seen in regions 160-218 and 743-854. Most participants were white British and females outnumbered males, and the authors suggested that clonal diversity may have been underestimated. After two AZD1222 doses, spike-specific TCR breadth and depth were significantly higher than at day 0 and than in MenACWY recipients. In the small 56-69-year group, the increase in depth fell short of significance, most likely because of low power.

The CDR3 regions of human TCRbeta chains were subjected to immunosequencing. The source study handled its data this way. TCRs in the repertoires were compared against a reference library of SARS-CoV-2-specific TCRs that had been generated with the MIRA antigen-specificity platform. Breadth meant the fraction of unique TCRs that were SARS-CoV-2-associated, whereas depth meant the fraction of total T cells that were SARS-CoV-2-associated. Using the MIRA data, each spike-specific TCR was assigned both to the spike region to which the TCR was reactive and to a CD4 or CD8 class. Log10-transformed breadth and depth values were compared by one-way ANOVA with Sidak's multiple comparisons tests. Drawn from immuneACCESS, this table holds only the in-frame rearrangements with V and J called that TCRdb kept. Clones are partly lost; checked studies trace under half to an unresolved V gene and leave the rest unexplained. V and J calls and clone size are those listed in that table; D and trimming were worked out from the DNA. Within this sample are 150,000 to 200,000 clones, with 80% to 95% of them counted one time only. Of the sample, approximately 6.2% falls within the top ten clones.

The sample's time point label, decoded: about 28 days (+/-7) after the second vaccine dose. Because spike-specific TCR depth and breadth did not differ between the two schedules, AZD1222 recipients who got a second dose at roughly 4 weeks were pooled with those who got a second dose at roughly 12 weeks. The vaccinee samples were drawn from two UK trials, COV001 and COV002, one of which was a single-blind randomized controlled phase 2/3 trial testing AZD1222 (ChAdOx1 nCoV-19) in healthy adults. For TCRbeta chain sequencing, PBMC samples from trial participants were taken at day 0 and at day 28 after the second dose.

The sequence is built from TRBV18 and TRBJ2-1; TRBD2 matches 12 bases in the middle. The receptor was isolated from an adult who received the AZD1222 COVID-19 vaccine. This material consisted of peripheral blood, taken 28 days after the second AZD1222 dose. The bases are TGTGCCAGCTCACCAGGCGGACTAGCGGGATCCGTGGAGCAGTTCTTC. It encodes CASSPGGLAGSVEQFF.